The clone carrying this T cell receptor (beta chain) has just a few counts. The antigen is not known. Germline V lookup: CDR1 SGHNT, CDR2 YENEEA. This CDR3 spans 12 amino acids. The V end was cut by 5 bases, the J end by 9 bases, with 12 bases between. This sample is part of a study of T cell repertoires in cytomegalovirus infection. In the study overall: Public TCR beta signatures marked donors with CMV infection and the matching HLA.

Points from the study as a whole: What dominated the ex vivo response were HLA-C-restricted CMV-specific TCR beta clonotypes. Carriage of CMV together with the relevant HLA was identifiable through cumulative public TCR beta family frequency.

One entry per CDR3 protein, called by TCRdb with MiXCR from the reads. The table includes hundreds of thousands of distinct CDR3 sequences, 40% to 50% detected once. The receptor was derived from a human donor in good health (CMV status not recorded). Some clones in this sample may be carry-over from other donors' samples. This sample comprised cultured PBMCs, obtained from culture after CMV antigen stimulation. The J gene is TRBJ2-3, the V gene TRBV11-3; D ambiguous. CDR3 DNA sequence: TGTGCCAGCAGCCCGGACGGAGTGACGCAGTATTTT. Translation gives CASSPDGVTQYF.